This TCR beta chain was sequenced during a study of identical twins. TCRdb re-called the 5' RACE reads with MiXCR, one entry per CDR3 protein. The data show about 260,000 distinct CDR3 sequences, approximately 7% seen once. Study-wide points: Models underestimated out-of-frame TCR alpha sharing in monozygotic twins. Twin pairs had excess sharing that was weaker in beta out-of-frame sequences. In cord blood, abundant beta clonotypes had fewer insertions; memory showed no trend.

The germline CDR1 and CDR2 sequences are SNHLY and FYNNEI. There are 13 residues in the CDR3. Trimming removed 4 bases at V and 1 base at J, with 7 bases between. Notes on this clonotype: Its antigen is not known.

A further study also used this sample, focusing on yellow fever vaccine responses in identical twins.

Sequenced: memory (CD45RO+) T cells sorted from blood. The chain has TRBV2 and TRBJ1-1; D is uncertain. The TCR originated in a woman aged 18-35 years in good health. CDR3 sequence (DNA): TGTGCCAGCAGTGGGCAACCGAACACTGAAGCTTTCTTT. This encodes CASSGQPNTEAFF. Full variable domain (remainder filled in from reference TRBV2 and TRBJ1-1): EPEVTQTPSHQVTQMGQEVILRCVPISNHLYFYWYRQILGQKVEFLVSFYNNEISEKSEIFDDQFSVERPDGSNFTLKIRSTKLEDSAMYFCASSGQPNTEAFFGQGTRLTVV.